Listed here are 30 T cell receptor beta chains from one sample, sequenced in a study of shared clonotypes between healthy human individuals (dated by TCRdb to between 2020 and 2021). Libraries were made using the immunoSEQ multiplex PCR assay. What TCRdb holds here is the immuneACCESS table cut down to in-frame rearrangements. Part of the clones is not present; checked against another copy, under half of the missing clones reflect an unresolved V gene, and the others are unexplained. In all, the sample holds some 450,000 clones, and 70% to 80% of those were seen once. In total, the top ten clones hold approximately 12% of the sample. The source material was PBMCs. These receptors were collected from a woman in her forties in good health. Some clones in this sample may be carry-over from other donors' samples.

The J gene is TRBJ1-4, the V gene TRBV30, with TRBD1 as a possible D gene (5 bases). The CDR3 is 18 residues long. With 0 bases removed from V and 1 base from J, the gap between germline ends came to 18 bases. From germline, CDR1 is GTSNPN and CDR2 SVGIG (reference sequence). The CDR3 DNA reads TGTGCCTGGAGTGTCGGAAGGGGCCCCCTACGAACTAATGAAAAACTGTTTTTT. Translation: CAWSVGRGPLRTNEKLFF. Looking up the rest from reference TRBV30 and TRBJ1-4 gives the full variable domain: SQTIHQWPATLVQPVGSPLSLECTVEGTSNPNLYWYRQAAGRGLQLLFYSVGIGQISSEVPQNLSASRPQDRQFILSSKKLLLSDSGFYLCAWSVGRGPLRTNEKLFFGSGTQLSVL.

V and J are TRBV28 and TRBJ1-5; tentative D call: TRBD1 (5 bases). The V end lost 4 bases, the J end lost 5 bases, and 21 bases lay between the germline ends. The CDR3 is made up of 17 amino acids. CDR1 and CDR2 (germline): MDHEN, SYDVKM. The CDR3 nucleotides are TGTGCCAGCAGTTCGACCGGACTCAGGGTAGACGATCAGCCCCAGCATTTT. The encoded protein is CASSSTGLRVDDQPQHF. The whole variable domain, remainder taken from reference TRBV28 and TRBJ1-5, is DVKVTQSSRYLVKRTGEKVFLECVQDMDHENMFWYRQDPGLGLRLIYFSYDVKMKEKGDIPEGYSVSREKKERFSLILESASTNQTSMYLCASSSTGLRVDDQPQHFGDGTRLSIL.

The genes are TRBV4-2 and TRBJ2-2, with 7 bases fitting TRBD2. Germline values: CDR1 LGHNA, CDR2 YNFKEQ. Trimming at V came to 5 bases and at J to 7 bases, leaving 7 bases not matched to a gene. The CDR3 has 14 residues. The CDR3 sequence: CASSSRTSSGELFF. The CDR3 nucleotides read TGTGCCAGCAGCTCGCGGACTAGTAGCGGGGAGCTGTTTTTT.

The chain couples TRBV29-1 to TRBJ2-7, with TRBD2 identical over 7 bases. The CDR3 contains 12 residues. V shed 7 bases and J 0 bases; nucleotides not matched to a gene: 3. Looked up from germline, CDR1 is SQVTM and CDR2 is ANQGSEA. The CDR3 region has the DNA TGCAGCGGGGGAGGGGACTCCTACGAGCAGTACTTC. Protein: CSGGGDSYEQYF.

This clone has ten or more counts. The chain joins TRBV6-5 to TRBJ2-2; the D is unclear. The germline CDR1 and CDR2 sequences are MNHEY and SVGAGI. V was trimmed by 0 bases and J by 1 base, leaving 9 bases between them. The CDR3 consists of 16 residues. CDR3 DNA sequence: TGTGCCAGCAGTTACTCCCCATCCGGGAACACCGGGGAGCTGTTTTTT. This encodes CASSYSPSGNTGELFF.

The CDR3 DNA sequence: TGTGCCAGCAGTGATGCCCAGGGGAGGAATGAAAAACTGTTTTTT. It yields the protein CASSDAQGRNEKLFF. The gene calls are TRBV6-1 and TRBJ1-4; a possible D gene is TRBD1 (6 bases). Germline lookup yields CDR1 MNHNS and CDR2 SASEGT. This CDR3 region has 15 residues. Trimming took 3 bases from V and 5 from J, leaving 13 bases between them.

This clone has a count of ten or more. The same CDR3 is also encoded by other DNA sequences in this sample. The chain carries TRBV15 and TRBJ2-5, with a possible D match to TRBD2 (5 bases). Gene TRBJ2-7 matches the end of the DNA better, so the J call may be wrong. CDR1 is LNHNV and CDR2 is YYDKDF in the germline V gene (reference sequence). The CDR3 sequence is 15 residues long. The CDR3 sequence: CATSRDRSGRREQYF. The DNA for the CDR3 is TGTGCCACCAGCAGAGATCGAAGCGGTAGGCGCGAGCAGTACTTC.

This clone was seen a handful of times. The rearrangement joins TRBV2 to TRBJ1-5, with a tentative D call TRBD1 (6 bases). V was pared by 6 bases and J by 4 bases, with 10 bases between. The CDR3 runs 13 residues. Looked up from germline, CDR1 is SNHLY and CDR2 is FYNNEI. Here the CDR3 DNA reads TGTGCCAGCAGGGACAGAGGGAATCAGCCCCAGCATTTT. The encoded protein is CASRDRGNQPQHF.

V is TRBV5-6 and J is TRBJ2-3; D unresolved. The CDR3 extends over 15 amino acids. From germline, CDR1 is SGHDT and CDR2 YYEEEE. V lost 4 bases, J lost 2 bases, and 14 bases lay in between. CDR3 loop: CASSTTPAVTDTQYF. CDR3 nucleotides: TGTGCCAGCAGCACAACCCCCGCAGTCACAGATACGCAGTATTTT.

The chain couples TRBV2 to TRBJ2-2; 10 bases fit TRBD2. J was trimmed by 2 bases and V by 6 bases; bases with no gene match: 3. The CDR3 spans 15 residues. Germline CDR1 is SNHLY and CDR2 is FYNNEI. This CDR3 reads CASSGTSVNTGELFF. The CDR3, as DNA: TGTGCCAGCAGCGGGACTAGCGTAAACACCGGGGAGCTGTTTTTT. The full variable domain, completed using reference TRBV2 and TRBJ2-2, is EPEVTQTPSHQVTQMGQEVILRCVPISNHLYFYWYRQILGQKVEFLVSFYNNEISEKSEIFDDQFSVERPDGSNFTLKIRSTKLEDSAMYFCASSGTSVNTGELFFGEGSRLTVL.

This sequence joins TRBV2 and TRBJ2-5, with D unclear. This CDR3 spans 13 amino acids. V was trimmed by 4 bases and J by 4 bases, leaving 10 bases between them. Germline V gene data show CDR1 as SNHLY and CDR2 as FYNNEI. The CDR3 region is CASSGGNGETQYF. Written as DNA, the CDR3 is TGTGCCAGCAGTGGTGGGAACGGAGAGACCCAGTACTTC.

This clone was found a few times. This chain uses TRBV18 with TRBJ1-2; D may be TRBD1 (5 bases). The germline V and J ends were trimmed by 2 bases and 6 bases, with 13 bases remaining between them. The CDR3 loop spans 14 amino acids. Germline values: CDR1 KGHSH, CDR2 LQKENI. CDR3 region: CASSPAGQGHGYTF. The CDR3 DNA reads TGTGCCAGCTCACCAGCCGGGCAGGGACATGGCTACACCTTC.

A single count supports this clone. The V call is TRBV28, the J call TRBJ2-7, with 10 bases fitting TRBD1. With 5 bases clipped from V and 0 bases from J, the junction kept 7 bases outside the gene matches. Germline V CDR1 and CDR2: MDHEN, SYDVKM. The CDR3 runs 16 residues. The CDR3 is CASSTPGQGSSYEQYF. Written as DNA, the CDR3 is TGTGCCAGCAGTACGCCGGGACAGGGGAGCTCCTACGAGCAGTACTTC.

Notes on this clone: A far more abundant clone sits one base away, making this likely a read error. The chain has TRBV30 and TRBJ2-1; 8 positions match TRBD2. V lost 8 bases, J lost 2 bases, and 5 bases stayed unmatched. The CDR3 contains 13 residues. Germline assignment: CDR1 GTSNPN and CDR2 SVGIG (reference sequence). The CDR3 loop reads CARGGPAYNEQFF. For the CDR3, the DNA is TGTGCCCGGGGGGGACCAGCCTACAATGAGCAGTTCTTC.

The chain links TRBV18 to TRBJ2-3; TRBD2 aligns across 14 bases. Germline V lookup: CDR1 KGHSH, CDR2 LQKENI. V was pared by 0 bases and J by 6 bases, with 2 bases of the junction left unmatched. The CDR3 is made up of 16 amino acids. The CDR3 DNA follows: TGTGCCAGCTCACCACCGGGACTAGCGGGAGTTGATACGCAGTATTTT. Its translation is CASSPPGLAGVDTQYF.

The V gene is TRBV21-1, the J gene TRBJ2-5; no check of the table's D call, TRBD2, against the DNA was made. TRBV21-1 is a known pseudogene. There are 15 residues in the CDR3. The CDR3 protein is CASSTRRGNQETQYF. The DNA for the CDR3 is TGTGCCAGCAGCACGCGGCGGGGAAACCAAGAGACCCAGTACTTC.

This sequence joins TRBV2 and TRBJ1-5; D is unclear. Germline V gene lookup returns CDR1 SNHLY and CDR2 FYNNEI. Between the trimmed V and J ends, which lost 4 bases and 12 bases, there was a span of 13 bases. The CDR3 length is 12 residues. The CDR3: CASSGSTRDQHF. The CDR3 DNA reads as TGTGCCAGCAGTGGGTCCACTCGGGACCAGCATTTT.

The sample holds one count of this clone. This sequence joins TRBV5-1 and TRBJ2-1; 8 positions agree with TRBD1. The junction had 6 bases not matched to a gene; V was cut back by 6 bases and J by 1 base. The CDR3 has 15 amino acids. Germline assignment: CDR1 SGHRS and CDR2 YFSETQ. As DNA, the CDR3 is TGCGCCAGCAAGGAGCAGGGGGCGTCCTACAATGAGCAGTTCTTC. Its translation: CASKEQGASYNEQFF.

This sequence joins TRBV18 and TRBJ2-3; 7 bases agree with TRBD1. Looked up from germline, CDR1 is KGHSH and CDR2 is LQKENI. Trimming at V came to 4 bases and at J to 3 bases, leaving 7 bases not matched to a gene. The CDR3 length is 15 residues. The CDR3 DNA reads TGTGCCAGCTCACGAAGACAGGGTCGAACAGATACGCAGTATTTT. The encoded protein is CASSRRQGRTDTQYF.

About this clone: Germline and junction disagree at one end, which may indicate a read error. The V call is TRBV5-8, the J call TRBJ2-6; no clear D gene. CDR3 length equals 10 residues. Germline V gene data show CDR1 as SGHTS and CDR2 as YDEGEE. Here the CDR3 reads CASSPHFRAF. CDR3 coding DNA: TGTGCCAGCAGCCCTCACTTTCGGGCTTTC. Filled out from reference TRBV5-8 and TRBJ2-6, the complete variable domain reads EAGVTQSPTHLIKTRGQQATLRCSPISGHTSVYWYQQALGLGLQFLLWYDEGEERNRGNFPPRFSGRQFPNYSSELNVNALELEDSALYLCASSPHFRAFGAGSRLTVL.

The genes are TRBV2 and TRBJ2-2; 7 bases are shared with TRBD1. V lost 6 bases and J lost 4; bases outside the gene matches: 17. CDR1 and CDR2 from the germline V gene are SNHLY and FYNNEI. CDR3 length: 18 amino acids. CDR3 region: CASSEPNARDRATGELFF. In nucleotides, the CDR3 is TGTGCCAGCAGCGAACCAAACGCTCGAGACAGGGCCACCGGGGAGCTGTTTTTT. The entire variable domain, with the rest obtained from reference TRBV2 and TRBJ2-2, is as follows: EPEVTQTPSHQVTQMGQEVILRCVPISNHLYFYWYRQILGQKVEFLVSFYNNEISEKSEIFDDQFSVERPDGSNFTLKIRSTKLEDSAMYFCASSEPNARDRATGELFFGEGSRLTVL.

The chain couples TRBV5-1 to TRBJ1-2; D is unclear. Trimming took 7 bases from V and 4 from J, leaving 14 bases between them. The CDR3 runs to 13 residues. Germline CDR1 reads SGHRS; CDR2 reads YFSETQ. This chain's CDR3 is CASGRGQTYGYTF. The CDR3 DNA sequence: TGCGCCAGCGGGAGAGGGCAGACCTATGGCTACACCTTC.

The chain recombines TRBV9 with TRBJ1-2, with D possibly TRBD1 on 6 matching bases. Trimming pared 0 bases from V and 0 bases from J, leaving 12 bases between. The V gene's germline CDR1 is SGDLS and CDR2 YYNGEE. The CDR3 loop spans 16 amino acids. CDR3 bases: TGTGCCAGCAGCGTAGCAAGGACAGCAGCTAACTATGGCTACACCTTC. Translated, it gives CASSVARTAANYGYTF.

The V and J genes are TRBV27 and TRBJ2-1; D gene unclear. This CDR3 spans 12 amino acids. V lost 0 bases and J 8 bases, leaving 5 bases between the germline ends. Germline V gene sequence: CDR1 MNHEY, CDR2 SMNVEV (reference sequence). CDR3 nucleotides: TGTGCCAGCAGTTTATCCCCCCATGAGCAGTTCTTC. As protein: CASSLSPHEQFF.

As regards this clone: Other DNA sequences in this sample translate to the same CDR3. This chain connects TRBV11-2 to TRBJ2-7, with 8 bases aligning to TRBD1. Germline V gives CDR1 SGHAT, CDR2 FQNNGV. V was clipped by 1 base and J by 3 bases; unmatched bases: 2. This CDR3 region has 14 residues. Here the CDR3 reads CASSLGQGIYEQYF. DNA of the CDR3: TGTGCCAGCAGCTTAGGACAGGGGATCTACGAGCAGTACTTC.

This chain connects TRBV19 to TRBJ2-7; D uncertain. The CDR3 sequence is 12 residues long. Trimming took 9 bases from V and 4 from J, leaving 13 bases between them. Looked up from germline, CDR1 is LNHDA and CDR2 is SQIVND (reference sequence). The chain's CDR3 is CASSYGKYEQYF. In nucleotides, the CDR3 is TGTGCCAGCTCCTATGGAAAATACGAGCAGTACTTC. The whole variable domain, remainder taken from reference TRBV19 and TRBJ2-7, is DGGITQSPKYLFRKEGQNVTLSCEQNLNHDAMYWYRQDPGQGLRLIYYSQIVNDFQKGDIAEGYSVSREKKESFPLTVTSAQKNPTAFYLCASSYGKYEQYFGPGTRLTVT.

The chain carries TRBV30 and TRBJ2-1; 11 bases are a match to TRBD2. V shed 0 bases, J shed 8 bases, and the junction held 9 bases outside the gene matches. The length of the CDR3 is 16 residues. Germline V gene lookup returns CDR1 GTSNPN and CDR2 SVGIG (reference sequence). The CDR3 here is CAWSVLGTSGSDEQFF. The CDR3 region has the DNA TGTGCCTGGAGTGTACTAGGTACTAGCGGGAGCGATGAGCAGTTCTTC.

Here the CDR3 DNA reads TGTGCCTGGAGGTCAATGGGACAGTCTGGGGCCAACGTCCTGACTTTC. Translated, it gives CAWRSMGQSGANVLTF. The chain has TRBV30 and TRBJ2-6, with TRBD1 identical over 7 bases. In germline, CDR1 is GTSNPN, CDR2 SVGIG (reference sequence). CDR3 length: 16 residues. Germline trimming cut 3 bases from V and 1 base from J; bases unmatched to any gene: 6.

Turning to this clone: A much larger clonotype is one base distant, so this may be a read error. The chain links TRBV27 to TRBJ2-5, with 9 bases lining up with TRBD2. The CDR3 sequence is 15 residues long. The J segment lost 7 bases and the V segment lost 6 bases, leaving 12 bases of the junction unmatched. Germline loops: CDR1 MNHEY, CDR2 SMNVEV (reference sequence). The CDR3 loop reads CASSVGLAREGTQYF. The CDR3, as DNA: TGTGCCAGCAGCGTCGGACTAGCGAGAGAGGGGACCCAGTACTTC.

This chain uses TRBV28 with TRBJ2-7, with 11 bases aligning to TRBD1. Losses at the gene ends were 5 bases for V and 3 bases for J; bases not matched to a gene: 9. CDR1 and CDR2 from the germline V gene are MDHEN and SYDVKM. This CDR3 region has 16 residues. This chain's CDR3 is CASSPPRDRGNYEQYF. CDR3 bases: TGTGCCAGCAGTCCCCCGCGGGACAGGGGGAACTACGAGCAGTACTTC.